Listed below are T cell receptor beta chains from one sample, sequenced in a study of shared clonotypes between healthy human individuals. Method: immunoSEQ multiplex PCR; TCRdb's copy keeps in-frame clones and lacks some. The sample records hundreds of thousands of clones, 74% being singletons. The sequenced sample was memory CD4+ T cells sorted from blood. The receptor source for this set is a woman in her twenties or thirties in good health. Both conserved end residues are part of each CDR3. D genes are given only for firm matches. Expanded clones are given a class, and other clones once, few, many or no size at all.

CDR3nt	CDR3aa	v_gene	j_gene	d_gene	abundance
TGTGCCAGCAGTGTGGGGGGAGGGCTCTCTCATGAGCAGTTCTTC	CASSVGGGLSHEQFF	TRBV2	TRBJ2-1	TRBD2	.
TGTGCCAGCAGCTTGTCTGGGACAGGAGGCTACACCTTC	CASSLSGTGGYTF	TRBV7-2	TRBJ1-2	TRBD1	.
TGCGCCAGCAGCTTTTCAGGGATGAACACTGAAGCTTTCTTT	CASSFSGMNTEAFF	TRBV5-1	TRBJ1-1	.	once
TGTGCCAGCAGCTTAATGGGACAGCCCCAAGAGACCCAGTACTTC	CASSLMGQPQETQYF	TRBV7-3	TRBJ2-5	TRBD1	.
TGTGCCAGCAGAGGGGCTGTTTACGAGCAGTACTTC	CASRGAVYEQYF	TRBV28	TRBJ2-7	.	.
TGTGCCAGCAGCCTACTTTCGTACGAGACCCAGTACTTC	CASSLLSYETQYF	TRBV7-2	TRBJ2-5	.	.
TGCGCCAGCAGCTTGAGAGGGTACGGGGAAGAGACCCAGTACTTC	CASSLRGYGEETQYF	TRBV5-1	TRBJ2-5	.	.
TGTGCCAGCAGCTTGGAAGTGGGGCCCCGTTCCTACAATGAGCAGTTCTTC	CASSLEVGPRSYNEQFF	TRBV5-4	TRBJ2-1	.	.
TGTGCCTGGAGTGCCAGGGGTTGGGCCAAAAACATTCAGTACTTC	CAWSARGWAKNIQYF	TRBV30	TRBJ2-4	.	.
TGTGCCACCAGCAGAGCTCACACTGAAGCTTTCTTT	CATSRAHTEAFF	TRBV15	TRBJ1-1	.	.
TGTGCCAGCAGCGTAGAAGCCTCTGGGGCCAACGTCCTGACTTTC	CASSVEASGANVLTF	TRBV9	TRBJ2-6	.	.
TGTGCCTGGAGGGGTCTCGGGACCCCTAATGAAAAACTGTTTTTT	CAWRGLGTPNEKLFF	TRBV30	TRBJ1-4	.	.
TGTGCCAGCAGTACTGGACAGGGGGCTTTTTACGAGCAGTACTTC	CASSTGQGAFYEQYF	TRBV9	TRBJ2-7	TRBD1	few
TGTGCCAGCAGCTTTGGCGGAACGGAGGGCTACACCTTC	CASSFGGTEGYTF	TRBV7-9	TRBJ1-2	.	.
TGTGCCACCACGAGGGGGGAGAACACTGAAGCTTTCTTT	CATTRGENTEAFF	TRBV28	TRBJ1-1	.	.
TGTGCCACCAGCAGAGAGACAGATACGCAGTATTTT	CATSRETDTQYF	TRBV15	TRBJ2-3	.	many
TGCGCCAGCACCCCGGGACAGGGAGTTGTAGGCTATGGCTACACCTTC	CASTPGQGVVGYGYTF	TRBV10-2	TRBJ1-2	TRBD1	once
TGCAGCGATCTCTGGGGGGCCGGCCTTGATACGCAGTATTTT	CSDLWGAGLDTQYF	TRBV29-1	TRBJ2-3	.	.
TGTGCCTGGGACCCAGCGGGAGCGGAGACCCAGTACTTC	CAWDPAGAETQYF	TRBV30	TRBJ2-5	TRBD2	.
TGCGCCAGCAGGCCCGTCGGGGGGGACTCTGGGGCCAACGTCCTGACTTTC	CASRPVGGDSGANVLTF	TRBV4-1	TRBJ2-6	TRBD2	many
TGCGCCAGCAGCTTGGACAGACAAGAGTACAATGAGCAGTTCTTC	CASSLDRQEYNEQFF	TRBV5-1	TRBJ2-1	.	.
TGTGCCAGCAGCTTGTTAGATACGCAGTATTTT	CASSLLDTQYF	TRBV5-4	TRBJ2-3	.	.
TGTGCCAGCAGCGAAACCGGACAGTTAAAACTGTTTTTT	CASSETGQLKLFF	TRBV6-5	TRBJ1-4	.	few
TGTGCCTGGAGTAAGATTCCGGAGACCCAGTACTTC	CAWSKIPETQYF	TRBV30	TRBJ2-5	.	.
TGTGCCAGCAGCTTTTTACCGTCCCGGGATACGCAGTATTTT	CASSFLPSRDTQYF	TRBV5-6	TRBJ2-3	.	.
TGTGCCATCAGTGAGTATGGGTGGGCTGAAGCTTTCTTT	CAISEYGWAEAFF	TRBV10-3	TRBJ1-1	.	many
TGTGCCAGCAGGGGACAGGGCTATCGGGGGAACACTGAAGCTTTCTTT	CASRGQGYRGNTEAFF	TRBV6-6	TRBJ1-1	TRBD1	few
TGTGCCAGCAGCTTCCCTTCTAGCGGGGGGCGCCCAAAGACCCAGTACTTC	CASSFPSSGGRPKTQYF	TRBV5-5	TRBJ2-5	TRBD2	.
TGTGCCTGGACCCCGGGACAGGGGGCGGGCGAGCAGTACTTC	CAWTPGQGAGEQYF	TRBV30	TRBJ2-7	TRBD1	.
TGCGCCAGCAGCCAACCGACTAGCGGGAGTTACGAGCAGTACTTC	CASSQPTSGSYEQYF	TRBV4-1	TRBJ2-7	TRBD2	.
TGTGCCAGCTGGTTAACGGAAACCACCGGGGAGCTGTTTTTT	CASWLTETTGELFF	TRBV6-1	TRBJ2-2	.	.
TGTGCCAGCAGCTCTAGGACTGGGATCTATGGCTACACCTTC	CASSSRTGIYGYTF	TRBV11-2	TRBJ1-2	.	.
TGTGCCAGCACCCAGACCCGGACTAGCGGGACTTACGAGCAGTACTTC	CASTQTRTSGTYEQYF	TRBV6-6	TRBJ2-7	TRBD2	.
TGCGCCAGCAGCCAAGATCTGGGCTCAACTAATGAAAAACTGTTTTTT	CASSQDLGSTNEKLFF	TRBV4-1	TRBJ1-4	.	.
TGTGCCAGCTCACCACTCATAATGAGCGGGAGGGCGTTGGTGCAGTTCTTC	CASSPLIMSGRALVQFF	TRBV18	TRBJ2-1	TRBD2	.
TGTGCCAGCAGCTTACCTGCGGGGGATACGCAGTATTTT	CASSLPAGDTQYF	TRBV5-6	TRBJ2-3	.	.
TGTGCCAGCAGTTTAAGGTTGGGCACCGGGGAGCTGTTTTTT	CASSLRLGTGELFF	TRBV27	TRBJ2-2	.	.
TGTGCCAGCAGTGAATATTCAGCAGATACGCAGTATTTT	CASSEYSADTQYF	TRBV25-1	TRBJ2-3	.	.
TGTGCCAGCAGTTTATACCCGGGGCCCCGCAATCAGCCCCAGCATTTT	CASSLYPGPRNQPQHF	TRBV28	TRBJ1-5	.	.
TGTGCCAGTAGTATAGGAGGCAGGGGACATCAGCCCCAGCATTTT	CASSIGGRGHQPQHF	TRBV19	TRBJ1-5	.	.